Sequencing of this TCR beta chain was carried out in a study of a mutant IDH1 vaccine in newly diagnosed glioma. The time point denotes: week 47, end of study. Every vaccination contained 300 ug of the mutant IDH1 20-mer peptide and was paired with topical imiquimod. Measured with immunoSEQ multiplex PCR; TCRdb has only the in-frame clones, and not every one. The data show 35,000 to 40,000 clones, roughly 70% seen once. Worth noting for this clone: The antigen is unknown.

This TCR came from a man in his forties with glioma. The specimen was PBMCs, collected from a glioma patient whose treatment included an IDH1 peptide vaccine.

The CDR3 is CASSILEAGGSGDGYTF. The DNA of the CDR3 is TGTGCCAGTAGTATATTAGAGGCAGGGGGAAGTGGCGATGGCTACACCTTC. V is TRBV19 and J is TRBJ1-2; 7 nucleotides agree with TRBD1. Germline V CDR1 and CDR2: LNHDA, SQIVND (reference sequence). V lost 2 bases to trimming and J lost 6 bases; unmatched junction nucleotides: 15. The CDR3 runs 17 residues.